The table lists the clone carrying this T cell receptor beta chain with many counts. Its antigen is not identified. This record belongs to a study of T cells after yellow fever vaccination. The wider study: With SMART-Seq v4 Ultra Low Input, the fractions containing low cell numbers were prepared.

V lost 0 bases, J lost 7 bases, and 6 bases lay in between. Per the germline V gene, CDR1 is LGHNA and CDR2 is YSLEER. The CDR3 has 13 residues. It was through 5'RACE template switching that TCR cDNA was made, with a universal primer site and UMIs added. TCRdb re-derived calls from the 5' RACE reads in MiXCR, one entry per CDR3 protein. There are just under 600,000 distinct CDR3 sequences in the sample; around an eighth occur only once, and about 14% lies in the top ten. Findings of the study overall: The study noted that FACS-sorted repertoires could contain abundant clonotypes contaminating from the bulk population.

The clonotype comes from a man younger than 45 who received the YFV17D yellow fever vaccine. Sequences were derived from PBMCs, sampled on the day of the yellow fever booster vaccination. V gene TRBV4-3 combines with J gene TRBJ1-4, with D hard to call. For the CDR3, the DNA is TGCGCCAGCAGCCAAGAAGGCGGTGAAAAACTGTTTTTT. It yields the protein CASSQEGGEKLFF.